What follows is one TCR beta chain and its context. Antigen unknown. Trimming removed 2 bases from V and 1 base from J; junction bases left unmatched: 8. The CDR3 is 16 residues long. Germline CDR1 is SGHDT and CDR2 is YYEEEE. Profiling relied on immunoSEQ multiplex PCR, and the TCRdb table lists in-frame clones only, not all of them. The sample contains tens of thousands of clones, about 86% of which appear only once. This entry comes from a study of cytotoxic CD8 clonotypes in ibrutinib-treated CLL. Study-wide results and caveats: Age-matched healthy donor levels were exceeded by baseline clonality, which tracked circulating CD8+ T-cell counts.

This chain connects TRBV5-6 to TRBJ2-7; 8 bases line up with TRBD2. The sequencing here drew on PBMCs, taken before ibrutinib treatment. The sequence came from a human donor with chronic lymphocytic leukemia. This CDR3 reads CASSLYGTRSSYEQYF. The CDR3 nucleotides read TGTGCCAGCAGCTTATATGGGACTAGAAGTTCCTACGAGCAGTACTTC.